The present T cell receptor beta chain was sequenced within a study of blood T cell repertoires in COVID-19. For the study at large: Acute and convalescent COVID-19 samples came from the United States, Italy and Spain. The analysed material was cDNA or gDNA that came from T cells, B-cell-depleted T cells, or PBMCs.

Authors' analysis steps: From reference gene primer amplification, estimates of nucleated cell counts were derived. Using immunoSEQ multiplex PCR, the repertoire was profiled, and TCRdb retains in-frame clones only, with some absent. For V, J and clone size, that table is used; D and trimming come from the DNA. The data contain 150,000 or so clones, approximately 85% of them singletons. V was pared by 1 base and J by 2 bases, with 9 bases between. This CDR3 spans 15 amino acids. Looked up from germline, CDR1 is MNHEY and CDR2 is SVGAGI. Sequenced sample: peripheral blood. The chain couples TRBV6-5 to TRBJ2-1; weak D call: TRBD1 (6 bases). This TCR was recovered from a man in his 60s who had recovered from COVID-19. CDR3 protein: CASSYLTGAYNEQFF. CDR3 nucleotides: TGTGCCAGCAGTTACTTGACAGGCGCCTACAATGAGCAGTTCTTC.